The present TCR beta chain was sequenced within a study of T cell repertoires in cytomegalovirus infection. The germline V and J ends were trimmed by 2 bases and 2 bases, with 12 bases remaining between them. The CDR3 has 15 amino acids. CDR1 is MNHNS and CDR2 is SASEGT in the germline V gene. In TCRdb, the reads were re-called with MiXCR into one record per CDR3 protein. This sample has some 390,000 distinct CDR3 sequences, with roughly 20% found just once. This clonotype was seen ten or more times. This rearrangement joins TRBV6-1 to TRBJ1-2; D not resolved. The clonotype comes from a human donor in good health (CMV status not recorded). Some clones in this sample may be carry-over from other donors' samples. The material sequenced was PBMCs. The CDR3 sequence is CASSESGNLNYGYTF. The CDR3 DNA follows: TGTGCCAGCAGTGAATCTGGGAACTTAAACTATGGCTACACCTTC.